This TCR beta chain was retrieved from a study of blood T cell repertoires in COVID-19. Per the germline V gene, CDR1 is SGHRS and CDR2 is YFSETQ. CDR3 length equals 13 residues. The V gene lost 2 bases and the J gene lost 6 bases, with 12 bases spanning the gap. This clone has just a few counts. In the original workflow: Estimation of nucleated cell counts was performed using reference gene primer amplification. This table comes from immunoSEQ multiplex PCR, and its TCRdb copy is limited to in-frame clones, with some not included. The V and J calls and clone size were taken over from that table, and D and trimming were inferred from the DNA. The repertoire has around 65,000 clones, around 83% of them found once; the top ten carry 10% to 15%.

The V gene is TRBV5-1, the J gene TRBJ2-7; D perhaps matches TRBD1 (5 bases). The specimen was peripheral blood. The source is a human donor in a cohort sampled during active COVID-19. The CDR3 nucleotides are TGCGCCAGCAGCTTTGGCAGGGATGCCGAGCAGTACGTC. Translation: CASSFGRDAEQYV.